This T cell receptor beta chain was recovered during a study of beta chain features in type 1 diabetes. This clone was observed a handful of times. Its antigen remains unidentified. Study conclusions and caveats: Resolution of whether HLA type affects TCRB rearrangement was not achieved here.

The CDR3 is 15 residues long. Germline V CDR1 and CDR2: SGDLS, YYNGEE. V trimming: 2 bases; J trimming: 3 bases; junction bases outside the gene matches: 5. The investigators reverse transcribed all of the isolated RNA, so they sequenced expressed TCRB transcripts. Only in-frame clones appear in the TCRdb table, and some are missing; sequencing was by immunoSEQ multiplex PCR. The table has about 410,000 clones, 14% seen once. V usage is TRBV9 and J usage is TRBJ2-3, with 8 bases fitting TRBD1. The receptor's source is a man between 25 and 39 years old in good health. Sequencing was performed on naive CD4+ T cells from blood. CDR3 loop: CASSVTGVRTDTQYF. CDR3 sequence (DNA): TGTGCCAGCAGCGTGACAGGGGTTCGGACAGATACGCAGTATTTT.